This T cell receptor beta chain was recovered during a study of blood T cell repertoires in COVID-19. Per germline, CDR1 SEHNR and CDR2 FQNEAQ (reference sequence). V trimming: 6 bases; J trimming: 4 bases; junction bases outside the gene matches: 7. This CDR3 contains 16 residues. Libraries were prepared by immunoSEQ multiplex PCR; TCRdb keeps only in-frame clonotypes and omits some of them. The sample holds 170,000 or so clones, around nine tenths seen once. Sample: peripheral blood. The V call is TRBV7-9, the J call TRBJ2-1; 12 bases line up with TRBD1. This receptor was obtained from a woman aged 18-29 years who had recovered from COVID-19. The chain's CDR3 is CASRRDRGRAYNEQFF. CDR3 nucleotides: TGTGCCAGCAGGCGGGACAGGGGGCGAGCGTACAATGAGCAGTTCTTC.